Listed here are 29 T cell receptor beta chains from one sample, sequenced in a study of CD8 T cells in ankylosing spondylitis. MiXCR was run by TCRdb on the 5' RACE reads, yielding one entry per CDR3 protein. The sample includes more than 300,000 distinct CDR3 sequences, roughly 12% of them seen just once. The sample taken for sequencing was blood, either unsorted or a sorted T cell fraction (not recorded which). These receptors were obtained from a female donor with ankylosing spondylitis or in good health (not recorded which).

V usage is TRBV11-1 and J usage is TRBJ1-5; a weak D match, TRBD1 (6 bases). There are 19 residues in the CDR3. CDR1 and CDR2 from the germline V gene are SGHAT and FQDESV (reference sequence). Trimming removed 6 bases at V and 0 bases at J, with 24 bases between. The CDR3 sequence: CASSLKGQPILNSNQPQHF. The CDR3 DNA follows: TGTGCCAGCAGTTTAAAGGGACAACCAATCCTCAATAGCAATCAGCCCCAGCATTTT.

This clonotype was found many times. The chain employs TRBV3-1 and TRBJ1-1; D remains ambiguous. Germline V gives CDR1 LGHDT, CDR2 YNNKEL (reference sequence). Trimming pared 1 base from V and 5 bases from J, leaving 11 bases between. The CDR3 totals 14 residues. The CDR3 nucleotides are TGTGCCAGCAGCCAAGCGTTCGAAGCGACTGAAGCTTTCTTT. Amino acids: CASSQAFEATEAFF.

The chain joins TRBV6-1 to TRBJ2-7; D may correspond to TRBD1 or TRBD2 (5 bases each). V lost 9 bases, J lost 4 bases, and 16 bases lay in between. The CDR3 runs to 13 residues. Germline V CDR1 and CDR2: MNHNS, SASEGT. The CDR3 DNA is TGTGCCAGTCGGTGGGGACCTTCTTACGAGCAGTACTTC. Its protein is CASRWGPSYEQYF.

This clonotype was detected ten times or more. This sequence joins TRBV5-1 and TRBJ2-3, with D maybe TRBD2 (5 bases). CDR3 size: 13 residues. The V end lost 2 bases, the J end lost 10 bases, and 14 bases lay between the germline ends. The germline V gene encodes CDR1 SGHRS and CDR2 YFSETQ. The CDR3 nucleotides are TGCGCCAGCAGCTTAACCCGGGAAGAAGCGCAGTATTTT. Amino acids: CASSLTREEAQYF.

This sequence joins TRBV19 and TRBJ2-1, with a possible D match to TRBD2 (6 bases). From germline, CDR1 is LNHDA and CDR2 SQIVND (reference sequence). V was pared by 8 bases and J by 0 bases, with 11 bases between. The CDR3 is 14 amino acids. CDR3 in DNA: TGTGCCAGTCGCGGAGGGGTCTCCTACAATGAGCAGTTCTTC. Protein product: CASRGGVSYNEQFF. The variable domain in full, with the rest retrieved from reference TRBV19 and TRBJ2-1, is DGGITQSPKYLFRKEGQNVTLSCEQNLNHDAMYWYRQDPGQGLRLIYYSQIVNDFQKGDIAEGYSVSREKKESFPLTVTSAQKNPTAFYLCASRGGVSYNEQFFGPGTRLTVL.

This clonotype was recorded a few times. At one end, the junction sequence differs from germline, possibly due to a read error. This sequence joins TRBV5-1 and TRBJ1-1; 9 bases match TRBD1. The CDR3 extends over 16 amino acids. CDR1 and CDR2 from the germline V gene are SGHRS and YFSETQ. The CDR3 loop reads CASTLEQGARNTEAFF. In DNA, the CDR3 is TGCGCCAGCACCTTGGAACAGGGGGCACGGAACACTGAAGCTTTCTTT.

This clonotype was counted many times. This chain joins TRBV28 and TRBJ1-4, with D tentatively TRBD1 (5 bases). The CDR3 contains 15 residues. The V end lost 10 bases, the J end lost 2 bases, and 17 bases lay between the germline ends. Germline values: CDR1 MDHEN, CDR2 SYDVKM. The CDR3 is CATQAPGPTNEKLFF. The CDR3 DNA sequence: TGTGCCACTCAAGCCCCGGGACCGACTAATGAAAAACTGTTTTTT.

This clonotype was counted ten times or more. This sequence joins TRBV7-3 and TRBJ2-7; D gene uncertain. This CDR3 is built from 13 residues. The V end lost 3 bases, the J end lost 5 bases, and 11 bases lay between the germline ends. Germline V gene sequence: CDR1 SGHTA, CDR2 FQGTGA. The CDR3 nucleotides read TGTGCCAGCAGCTTTCTCGTTGACGACGAGCAGTACTTC. This translates into CASSFLVDDEQYF.

This clonotype was seen only a few times. This chain connects TRBV28 to TRBJ1-6; 9 positions agree with TRBD1. V was pared by 5 bases and J by 7 bases, with 6 bases of the junction left unmatched. This CDR3 comprises 15 residues. Germline-derived CDR1 and CDR2 are MDHEN and SYDVKM. The CDR3 reads CASSPSGQGNSPLHF. CDR3 nucleotides: TGTGCCAGCAGTCCGTCCGGACAGGGGAATTCACCCCTCCACTTT.

The sample holds many counts of this clonotype. The rearrangement uses TRBV7-9 and TRBJ1-2, with a weak D call TRBD1 (5 bases). This CDR3 comprises 15 residues. The germline CDR1 and CDR2 sequences are SEHNR and FQNEAQ (reference sequence). V was pared by 5 bases and J by 2 bases, with 15 bases between. CDR3 bases: TGTGCCAGCAGCCCGCCGGCACAGGAAAACTATGGCTACACCTTC. Its translation: CASSPPAQENYGYTF.

This clonotype showed up just a few times. The chain links TRBV7-2 to TRBJ2-7; D ambiguous. Germline loops: CDR1 SGHTA, CDR2 FQGNSA. The ends were cut back, 7 bases at V and 2 bases at J, with 15 bases in the middle. CDR3 length: 14 amino acids. The DNA of the CDR3 is TGTGCCAGCAAGCAACTGGACGGAGCCTACGAGCAGTACTTC. Amino acid sequence: CASKQLDGAYEQYF.

In its sample, this clonotype was seen a few times. This chain links TRBV20-1 with TRBJ2-3; the match to TRBD2 covers 8 bases. CDR3 length: 14 residues. V shed 3 bases, J shed 5 bases, and the junction held 7 bases outside the gene matches. Germline V CDR1 and CDR2: DFQATT, SNEGSKA (reference sequence). In nucleotides, the CDR3 is TGCAGTGCTAGCGGGAGGGCCCATGAAGATACGCAGTATTTT. As protein: CSASGRAHEDTQYF.

Many counts were recorded for this clonotype. The chain couples TRBV18 to TRBJ2-5; maybe TRBD1 (5 bases). There are 15 residues in the CDR3. The V gene lost 2 bases and the J gene lost 2 bases, with 12 bases spanning the gap. Germline V gene data show CDR1 as KGHSH and CDR2 as LQKENI. Here the CDR3 DNA reads TGTGCCAGCTCACCATATGCAGGGTGGCAAGAGACCCAGTACTTC. It is translated as CASSPYAGWQETQYF. Full variable domain (missing parts from reference TRBV18 and TRBJ2-5): NAGVMQNPRHLVRRRGQEARLRCSPMKGHSHVYWYRQLPEEGLKFMVYLQKENIIDESGMPKERFSAEFPKEGPSILRIQQVVRGDSAAYFCASSPYAGWQETQYFGPGTRLLVL.

The J gene is TRBJ2-1, the V gene TRBV7-3; D gene unclear. Trimming left V 4 bases short and J 10 bases short, with 11 bases between. Germline V gene data show CDR1 as SGHTA and CDR2 as FQGTGA. This CDR3 is 12 amino acids long. CDR3 in amino acids: CASSSTLGEQFF. The CDR3 DNA reads TGTGCCAGCAGCTCGACTCTAGGCGAGCAGTTCTTC.

This clonotype turned up a few times. This chain joins TRBV3-1 and TRBJ1-2; a weak D match, TRBD1 (6 bases). Germline V gives CDR1 LGHDT, CDR2 YNNKEL (reference sequence). This CDR3 is built from 16 residues. The V gene lost 0 bases and the J gene lost 8 bases, with 19 bases spanning the gap. The CDR3 region is CASSQELKGGRSGYTF. The CDR3 DNA follows: TGTGCCAGCAGCCAAGAACTCAAGGGGGGGAGGAGCGGCTACACCTTC. Full variable domain (missing parts from reference TRBV3-1 and TRBJ1-2): DTAVSQTPKYLVTQMGNDKSIKCEQNLGHDTMYWYKQDSKKFLKIMFSYNNKELIINETVPNRFSPKSPDKAHLNLHINSLELGDSAVYFCASSQELKGGRSGYTFGSGTRLTVV.

This clonotype appeared many times. V usage is TRBV5-1 and J usage is TRBJ2-1, with D possibly TRBD1 on 6 matching bases. CDR1 is SGHRS and CDR2 is YFSETQ in the germline V gene. Trimming pared 6 bases from V and 4 bases from J, leaving 14 bases between. CDR3 length: 14 residues. For the CDR3, the DNA is TGCGCCAGCACCCGTAAACAGGGATACAATGAGCAGTTCTTC. Protein: CASTRKQGYNEQFF.

This clonotype was detected ten times or more. The chain uses TRBV2 and TRBJ2-5; D remains ambiguous. Trimming shortened V by 8 bases and J by 0 bases, and 10 bases separated the two germline ends. This CDR3 has 13 residues. Germline CDR1 reads SNHLY; CDR2 reads FYNNEI. In nucleotides, the CDR3 is TGTGCCAGCGGTTGGGGTCACCAAGAGACCCAGTACTTC. It is translated as CASGWGHQETQYF.

This clonotype appeared many times. V is TRBV20-1 and J is TRBJ1-5; TRBD1 matches 8 bases. Germline V lookup: CDR1 DFQATT, CDR2 SNEGSKA (reference sequence). CDR3 length: 15 amino acids. V dropped 4 bases and J dropped 3; count of bases not matched to a gene: 8. The CDR3 loop is CSAKLRTGYNQPQHF. CDR3 DNA: TGCAGTGCTAAATTAAGGACAGGGTACAATCAGCCCCAGCATTTT.

This sequence joins TRBV3-1 and TRBJ2-1; no clear D. CDR3 size: 13 residues. With 4 bases removed from V and 12 bases from J, the gap between germline ends came to 16 bases. Germline CDR1 LGHDT, CDR2 YNNKEL (reference sequence). For the CDR3, the DNA is TGTGCCAGCAGCCCTAATCCGTCTATCAGGCAGTTCTTC. Its translation: CASSPNPSIRQFF.

The sample holds a few counts of this clonotype. CDR3 amino acids: CASSPQQGADTQYF. In nucleotides, the CDR3 is TGTGCCAGCAGCCCCCAACAGGGAGCAGATACGCAGTATTTT. The chain joins TRBV14 to TRBJ2-3; the D gene is possibly TRBD1 (6 bases). Trimming stripped 4 bases from V and 4 bases from J, with 12 bases between. This CDR3 contains 14 residues. Germline V gene lookup returns CDR1 SGHDN and CDR2 FVKESK.

This clonotype was recorded at least ten times. The chain links TRBV20-1 to TRBJ2-1; the D gene is possibly TRBD2 (5 bases). The V gene lost 0 bases and the J gene lost 5 bases, with 11 bases spanning the gap. This CDR3 comprises 14 residues. Germline values: CDR1 DFQATT, CDR2 SNEGSKA (reference sequence). The CDR3 bases are TGCAGTGCTAGAGATTGGAGGCCCAACAATGAGCAGTTCTTC. Amino acids: CSARDWRPNNEQFF.

This clonotype was counted between two and nine times. The genes are TRBV7-2 and TRBJ2-3; D not resolved. CDR3 length: 17 amino acids. V shed 3 bases and J shed 0 bases, with 16 bases lying between them. From germline, CDR1 is SGHTA and CDR2 FQGNSA. The chain's CDR3 is CASSFSRSISSTDTQYF. In DNA, the CDR3 is TGTGCCAGCAGCTTTTCCAGGTCTATCTCTAGCACAGATACGCAGTATTTT.

The V call is TRBV24-1, the J call TRBJ2-5; TRBD1 matches 7 bases. The V segment lost 6 bases and the J segment 3 bases; nucleotides outside the gene matches: 3. The CDR3 consists of 13 residues. From germline, CDR1 is KGHDR and CDR2 SFDVKD. This CDR3 reads CATSPTGKETQYF. Written as DNA, the CDR3 is TGTGCCACCAGTCCGACAGGGAAAGAGACCCAGTACTTC.

V gene TRBV5-1 combines with J gene TRBJ2-1, with TRBD2 matching over 9 bases. Germline V gives CDR1 SGHRS, CDR2 YFSETQ. This CDR3 region has 15 residues. J lost 3 bases, V lost 4 bases, and 5 bases had no gene match. The CDR3 DNA follows: TGCGCCAGCAGCGACCTTAGCGGGAGCTACAATGAGCAGTTCTTC. Translating it yields CASSDLSGSYNEQFF.

This clonotype was detected ten times or more. The chain joins TRBV20-1 to TRBJ2-1; D is ambiguous. Germline V CDR1 and CDR2: DFQATT, SNEGSKA (reference sequence). Between the trimmed V and J ends, which lost 4 bases and 5 bases, there was a span of 21 bases. This CDR3 spans 16 amino acids. CDR3 DNA sequence: TGCAGTGCTAAATTCCGGGTAGGGATTGCTAACAATGAGCAGTTCTTC. As protein: CSAKFRVGIANNEQFF.

Ten or more counts support this clonotype. The genes are TRBV6-2 or TRBV6-3 and TRBJ1-1; D is undetermined. The length of the CDR3 is 13 residues. The germline V and J ends were trimmed by 11 bases and 1 base, with 14 bases remaining between them. CDR1 and CDR2 (germline): MNHEY, SVGEGT. CDR3 sequence: CAGRSLSNTEAFF. In DNA, the CDR3 is TGTGCCGGCCGCAGCCTTTCGAACACTGAAGCTTTCTTT.

This clonotype was picked up many times. The rearrangement links TRBV27 to TRBJ2-7; D tentatively reads TRBD1 or TRBD2 (5 bases each). Looked up from germline, CDR1 is MNHEY and CDR2 is SMNVEV (reference sequence). The CDR3 totals 16 residues. The V gene lost 5 bases and the J gene lost 7 bases, with 24 bases spanning the gap. The DNA of the CDR3 is TGTGCCAGCAGTCCGGGACGTAGGAGTGTTATTGGGGAGCAGTACTTC. Amino acid sequence: CASSPGRRSVIGEQYF.

This clonotype showed up just a few times. The genes are TRBV10-3 and TRBJ2-1; 9 positions agree with TRBD1. Trimming at V came to 10 bases and at J to 2 bases, leaving 6 bases not matched to a gene. Germline values: CDR1 ENHRY, CDR2 SYGVKD. CDR3 size: 14 residues. CDR3 bases: TGTGCCACAAGACAGGGGGATCCCTACAATGAGCAGTTCTTC. As protein: CATRQGDPYNEQFF.

Comment on this clonotype: A read error may explain this, as a much larger clone is one base away. This chain links TRBV11-3 with TRBJ2-7; the D gene is possibly TRBD1 (5 bases). This CDR3 contains 13 residues. Germline V gene lookup returns CDR1 SGHNT and CDR2 YENEEA. CDR3 sequence reads: CAGSLGALDEQYF. CDR3 in DNA: TGTGCCGGCAGCTTAGGGGCCTTGGACGAGCAGTACTTC. Supplemented by reference TRBV11-3 and TRBJ2-7, the full variable domain reads EAGVVQSPRYKIIEKKQPVAFWCNPISGHNTLYWYLQNLGQGPELLIRYENEEAVDDSQLPKDRFSAERLKGVDSTLKIQPAELGDSAVYLCAGSLGALDEQYFGPGTRLTVT.